Below, 28 T cell receptor beta chains from the same sample are listed, as sequenced in a study of cytomegalovirus exposure and HLA in healthy donors. 60 Vbeta and 13 Jbeta primers were used in PCR. Libraries were prepared by immunoSEQ multiplex PCR; TCRdb keeps only in-frame clonotypes and omits some of them. The sample carries approximately 75,000 clones, 65% to 90% recorded once. The sample taken for sequencing was PBMCs. These receptor sequences come from a man in his sixties or seventies in good health and CMV-seropositive.

This chain links TRBV28 with TRBJ2-7; 12 nucleotides align to TRBD2. V shed 6 bases, J shed 1 base, and the junction held 10 bases outside the gene matches. Germline V lookup: CDR1 MDHEN, CDR2 SYDVKM. The CDR3 is 17 amino acids. In DNA form, the CDR3 reads TGTGCCAGCAGCCCCGCCGGGCTAGCGGGAGGGTCCTACGAGCAGTACTTC. Protein product: CASSPAGLAGGSYEQYF.

The V gene is TRBV5-6, the J gene TRBJ1-5, with TRBD1 as a possible D gene (5 bases). Germline CDR1 and CDR2: SGHDT and YYEEEE. V was cut by 1 base and J by 6 bases, with 17 bases left in between. This CDR3 contains 16 residues. In DNA, the CDR3 is TGTGCCAGCAGCTTGTTTTCGACGGGGGTTGCTCAGCCCCAGCATTTT. Translation gives CASSLFSTGVAQPQHF.

This chain links TRBV7-9 with TRBJ2-1; 9 bases fit TRBD1. CDR1 is SEHNR, CDR2 FQNEAQ, per germline (reference sequence). With V trimmed by 5 bases and J by 3 bases, 5 bases remained unmatched. The CDR3 contains 15 residues. CDR3 coding DNA: TGTGCCAGCAGCGCACGACAGGGGGTCTACAATGAGCAGTTCTTC. It yields the protein CASSARQGVYNEQFF.

This chain joins TRBV4-3 and TRBJ1-5; possibly TRBD1 for D (5 bases). CDR1 is LGHNA and CDR2 is YSLEER in the germline V gene. This CDR3 comprises 13 residues. Trimming removed 0 bases from V and 9 bases from J, with 9 bases in between. The CDR3 region has the DNA TGCGCCAGCAGCCAAGACAGGGTTACGCCCCAGCATTTT. This translates into CASSQDRVTPQHF.

For the CDR3, the DNA is TGTGCCAGCAGCTTAACAGGAGACCCTTACAATGAGCAGTTCTTC. Protein sequence: CASSLTGDPYNEQFF. The rearrangement links TRBV5-4 to TRBJ2-1; D perhaps matches TRBD1 (5 bases). The CDR3 runs 15 residues. V was cut by 2 bases and J by 4 bases, with 13 bases left in between. The germline gives CDR1 SGHNT, CDR2 YYREEE (reference sequence). The variable domain in full, completed from reference TRBV5-4 and TRBJ2-1, reads ETGVTQSPTHLIKTRGQQVTLRCSSQSGHNTVSWYQQALGQGPQFIFQYYREEENGRGNFPPRFSGLQFPNYSSELNVNALELDDSALYLCASSLTGDPYNEQFFGPGTRLTVL.

The chain carries TRBV9 and TRBJ2-3; no clear D gene. There are 15 residues in the CDR3. CDR1 and CDR2 (germline): SGDLS, YYNGEE. Trimming stripped 5 bases from V and 0 bases from J, with 13 bases between. Written as DNA, the CDR3 is TGTGCCAGCAGTACCGGGTCCCAGAGCACAGATACGCAGTATTTT. It translates to CASSTGSQSTDTQYF. Variable domain in full (rest from reference TRBV9 and TRBJ2-3): DSGVTQTPKHLITATGQRVTLRCSPRSGDLSVYWYQQSLDQGLQFLIQYYNGEERAKGNILERFSAQQFPDLHSELNLSSLELGDSALYFCASSTGSQSTDTQYFGPGTRLTVL.

This chain joins TRBV5-1 and TRBJ2-3; D perhaps matches TRBD2 (6 bases). This CDR3 contains 16 residues. V lost 0 bases and J 0 bases, leaving 11 bases between the germline ends. CDR1 and CDR2 from the germline V gene are SGHRS and YFSETQ. This CDR3 is CASSLGGSGSTDTQYF. The CDR3 nucleotides read TGCGCCAGCAGCTTGGGGGGTAGCGGAAGCACAGATACGCAGTATTTT.

The chain combines TRBV5-1 with TRBJ2-1, with a possible D match to TRBD2 (6 bases). The CDR3 totals 13 residues. V lost 2 bases to trimming and J lost 6 bases, with 9 bases between them. Per germline, CDR1 SGHRS and CDR2 YFSETQ. The CDR3 DNA follows: TGCGCCAGCAGCTTCGGAGGGTTCAATGAGCAGTTCTTC. Protein sequence: CASSFGGFNEQFF. The full variable domain, rest sourced from reference TRBV5-1 and TRBJ2-1, is KAGVTQTPRYLIKTRGQQVTLSCSPISGHRSVSWYQQTPGQGLQFLFEYFSETQRNKGNFPGRFSGRQFSNSRSEMNVSTLELGDSALYLCASSFGGFNEQFFGPGTRLTVL.

The DNA for the CDR3 is TGTGCCAGCAGCCCCGAGGGCTCCTACAATGAGCAGTTCTTC. It yields the protein CASSPEGSYNEQFF. This chain connects TRBV5-6 to TRBJ2-1, with D possibly TRBD2 on 5 matching bases. V was trimmed by 4 bases and J by 0 bases, leaving 8 bases between them. Germline CDR1 and CDR2: SGHDT and YYEEEE. The CDR3 runs to 14 residues.

The chain has TRBV5-1 and TRBJ2-2; 9 bases fit TRBD2. The germline V gene encodes CDR1 SGHRS and CDR2 YFSETQ. The length of the CDR3 is 16 residues. V lost 1 base to trimming and J lost 4 bases; unmatched junction nucleotides: 5. CDR3 DNA sequence: TGCGCCAGCAGCTTGTCTAGCGGGGCTATCACCGGGGAGCTGTTTTTT. Translating it yields CASSLSSGAITGELFF.

The CDR3 sequence is CASAHPGISYNEQFF. DNA of the CDR3: TGCGCCAGCGCCCACCCGGGGATCTCCTACAATGAGCAGTTCTTC. V and J are TRBV23-1 and TRBJ2-1, with D perhaps matching TRBD2 (5 bases). TRBV23-1 is classed as an ORF, of uncertain function. Between the trimmed V and J ends, which lost 8 bases and 0 bases, there was a span of 14 bases. The CDR3 consists of 15 residues.

The V and J genes are TRBV6-5 and TRBJ2-3; the match to TRBD2 covers 8 bases. Germline-derived CDR1 and CDR2 are MNHEY and SVGAGI. The ends lost 3 bases at V and 0 bases at J; junction bases unmatched: 2. The CDR3 sequence is 15 residues long. CDR3 loop: CASSYRGGSTDTQYF. The CDR3 bases are TGTGCCAGCAGTTATCGGGGGGGTAGCACAGATACGCAGTATTTT.

The V and J genes are TRBV19 and TRBJ1-4; no definite D call. Germline CDR1 LNHDA, CDR2 SQIVND (reference sequence). V lost 7 bases, J lost 0 bases, and 9 bases lay in between. The CDR3 runs 14 residues. The chain's CDR3 is CASTRRTTNEKLFF. CDR3 nucleotides: TGTGCCAGTACTCGGAGAACAACTAATGAAAAACTGTTTTTT.

The chain couples TRBV28 to TRBJ1-2, with TRBD1 matching over 7 bases. J lost 2 bases, V lost 8 bases, and 2 bases had no gene match. Germline V CDR1 and CDR2: MDHEN, SYDVKM. The CDR3 extends over 12 amino acids. The CDR3 region is CASWGQNYGYTF. CDR3 sequence (DNA): TGTGCCAGCTGGGGACAGAACTATGGCTACACCTTC.

V and J are TRBV10-1 and TRBJ2-2; D gene unclear. V shed 8 bases and J shed 4 bases, with 11 bases lying between them. This CDR3 is 13 amino acids long. Looked up from germline, CDR1 is WNHNN and CDR2 is SYGVQD (reference sequence). CDR3 DNA sequence: TGCGCCAGCTCTCATGAGCCCACCGGGGAGCTGTTTTTT. Translated, it gives CASSHEPTGELFF.

This chain uses TRBV6-1 with TRBJ1-4; 9 nucleotides agree with TRBD1. Germline CDR1 is MNHNS and CDR2 is SASEGT. There are 11 residues in the CDR3. With V trimmed by 8 bases and J by 15 bases, 7 bases remained unmatched. The CDR3 DNA follows: TGTGCCAGCGGCCAACAGGGGGCAGTGTTTTTT. Its protein product is CASGQQGAVFF.

V usage is TRBV9 and J usage is TRBJ2-7, with D perhaps TRBD1 (6 bases). The V and J ends lost 6 bases and 0 bases respectively, with 13 bases between them. Germline values: CDR1 SGDLS, CDR2 YYNGEE. There are 14 residues in the CDR3. The chain's CDR3 is CASTLTGSSYEQYF. CDR3 in DNA: TGTGCCAGCACCCTAACAGGGTCCTCCTACGAGCAGTACTTC.

The CDR3 DNA reads TGCGCCAGCAGCCAAGGACATCAGGGGCCCTACGAGCAGTACTTC. Protein: CASSQGHQGPYEQYF. The chain couples TRBV4-3 to TRBJ2-5; weak D call: TRBD1 (6 bases). The J call is uncertain, as TRBJ2-7 better fits the DNA end. The CDR3 loop spans 15 amino acids. Germline V gene data show CDR1 as LGHNA and CDR2 as YSLEER.

This clone was detected only once. V usage is TRBV4-3 and J usage is TRBJ2-7, with 7 bases that match TRBD1. This CDR3 region has 15 residues. Germline V CDR1 and CDR2: LGHNA, YSLEER. Germline trimming cut 0 bases from V and 3 bases from J; bases unmatched to any gene: 5. CDR3 in amino acids: CASSQESTGYYEQYF. The CDR3, as DNA: TGCGCCAGCAGCCAAGAATCGACAGGGTACTACGAGCAGTACTTC.

The chain carries TRBV19 and TRBJ2-1; a possible D gene is TRBD1 (6 bases). Trimming removed 6 bases from V and 0 bases from J, with 15 bases in between. CDR3 size: 16 residues. Per the germline V gene, CDR1 is LNHDA and CDR2 is SQIVND (reference sequence). The CDR3 region is CASSLGQSLSYNEQFF. CDR3 coding DNA: TGTGCCAGTAGCTTAGGACAGTCCCTCTCCTACAATGAGCAGTTCTTC. Supplemented by reference TRBV19 and TRBJ2-1, the full variable domain reads DGGITQSPKYLFRKEGQNVTLSCEQNLNHDAMYWYRQDPGQGLRLIYYSQIVNDFQKGDIAEGYSVSREKKESFPLTVTSAQKNPTAFYLCASSLGQSLSYNEQFFGPGTRLTVL.

J is TRBJ1-6 and V is TRBV9; D gene uncertain. Trimming took off 0 bases at V and 8 bases at J, with 9 bases between the two ends. CDR1 and CDR2 from the germline V gene are SGDLS and YYNGEE. This CDR3 is built from 14 residues. In nucleotides, the CDR3 is TGTGCCAGCAGCGTAGAGGGAGCAGATTCACCCCTCCACTTT. Its translation is CASSVEGADSPLHF.

V usage is TRBV5-4 and J usage is TRBJ1-3; D is undetermined. Per the germline V gene, CDR1 is SGHNT and CDR2 is YYREEE (reference sequence). Deletions cut 0 bases from V and 0 bases from J, with 4 bases between. This CDR3 has 14 amino acids. The DNA for the CDR3 is TGTGCCAGCAGCTTGGCGGGCTCTGGAAACACCATATATTTT. This sequence encodes CASSLAGSGNTIYF.

This chain uses TRBV2 with TRBJ2-5; TRBD1 aligns across 8 bases. Germline loops: CDR1 SNHLY, CDR2 FYNNEI. The CDR3 extends over 13 amino acids. The V and J ends lost 8 bases and 9 bases, in that order; junction bases with no gene match: 11. The CDR3 nucleotides are TGTGCCAGCCAAATGGGCCAGGGGGCTGCCCAGTACTTC. Residues: CASQMGQGAAQYF.

This chain links TRBV30 with TRBJ2-2; 9 bases line up with TRBD2. Trimming at V came to 3 bases and at J to 7 bases, leaving 15 bases not matched to a gene. Germline-derived CDR1 and CDR2 are GTSNPN and SVGIG (reference sequence). CDR3 length: 17 residues. The DNA for the CDR3 is TGTGCCTGGAGCGCCCATCATAGCGGGAGCCTTGGCGGGGAGCTGTTTTTT. Its protein is CAWSAHHSGSLGGELFF.

The V call is TRBV6-6, the J call TRBJ1-2; no definite D call. In germline, CDR1 is MNHNY, CDR2 SVGAGI (reference sequence). Trimming pared 8 bases from V and 4 bases from J, leaving 11 bases between. The CDR3 loop spans 12 amino acids. The CDR3 DNA follows: TGTGCCAGCGCTCCAGGCCCCTATGGCTACACCTTC. Residues: CASAPGPYGYTF.

This clone appeared a single time. The chain couples TRBV14 to TRBJ2-3; TRBD2 aligns across 8 bases. CDR1 is SGHDN, CDR2 FVKESK, per germline. V lost 4 bases to trimming and J lost 5 bases; unmatched junction nucleotides: 5. This CDR3 region has 14 residues. The CDR3 nucleotides read TGTGCCAGCAGCCGAGCGGGGGCGGAAGATACGCAGTATTTT. Translated, it gives CASSRAGAEDTQYF.

The chain has TRBV10-3 and TRBJ2-7; 8 bases line up with TRBD2. The CDR3 is made up of 17 amino acids. Germline assignment: CDR1 ENHRY and CDR2 SYGVKD. The V gene end was trimmed by 0 bases and the J gene end by 7 bases; junction bases not matched to a gene: 14. CDR3 loop: CAISESPGISGMGEQYF. The CDR3 DNA sequence: TGTGCCATCAGTGAGTCGCCGGGTATTAGCGGGATGGGGGAGCAGTACTTC.

The chain combines TRBV28 with TRBJ1-5; 11 bases fit TRBD1. From germline, CDR1 is MDHEN and CDR2 SYDVKM. The CDR3 is 15 residues long. V shed 4 bases and J 4 bases; nucleotides not matched to a gene: 3. The CDR3 DNA reads as TGTGCCAGCAGTTGGACAGGGGGCGGGAATCAGCCCCAGCATTTT. Protein: CASSWTGGGNQPQHF.